This T cell receptor (beta chain) was retrieved from a study of molecular identifiers for immune sequencing clone quantification. On the study more broadly: Five aliquots were made in replicates from the RNA of about 19,000 or 110,000 naive CD8 cells, and four were sequenced. Study-wide findings and caveats: Because of identical TCR molecules sharing a barcode, sizes of highly expanded clones could be underestimated.

Based on a CD8+CD4-CCR7+CD45RA+ profile, naive CD8 T cells were sorted. This clonotype showed up many times. The antigen is not known. Between the trimmed V and J ends, which lost 8 bases and 0 bases, there was a span of 9 bases. The CDR3 spans 13 residues. Germline lookup yields CDR1 SEHNR and CDR2 FQNEAQ (reference sequence). TCRdb reprocessed the PCR reads with MiXCR, giving one entry per CDR3 protein. The repertoire consists of over 600,000 distinct CDR3 sequences, with just under 20% occurring once and the leading ten covering under 0.95%. The TCR comes from a human donor in good health. Some libraries in this study had Jurkat cell RNA spiked in. V is TRBV7-9 and J is TRBJ2-3; D not resolved. What was sequenced was naive CD8+ T cells from blood, with Jurkat cell RNA spiked in. Specified subset: FACS-sorted CD8+CD4-CCR7+CD45RA+ naive T cells. The CDR3 region has the DNA TGTGCCAGCTGGGCAGCTAGCACAGATACGCAGTATTTT. This translates into CASWAASTDTQYF. The full variable domain, in which reference TRBV7-9 and TRBJ2-3 provide the parts outside the CDR3, is DTGVSQNPRHKITKRGQNVTFRCDPISEHNRLYWYRQTLGQGPEFLTYFQNEAQLEKSRLLSDRFSAERPKGSFSTLEIQRTEQGDSAMYLCASWAASTDTQYFGPGTRLTVL.